These T cell receptor beta chains were read from a single sample in a study of T cell changes during pregnancy in multiple sclerosis. The table came from immunoSEQ multiplex PCR; TCRdb's copy has only in-frame clones and leaves some out. The sample yields 55,000 to 75,000 clones, 93% seen once. Sequenced here: CD8+ T cells from peripheral blood mononuclear cells, sampled in the second trimester of pregnancy. These receptors originate from a female donor with multiple sclerosis, enrolled in a pregnancy study. Each CDR3 is given with its conserved first and last residue. D genes are given only for firm matches. A clone size is listed for some rows: how often the clone was seen (once, few, many), or a class if it is expanded.

v_call	clone_size	j_call	d_call	cdr3_nt	cdr3_aa
TRBV5-1	.	TRBJ2-1	.	TGCGCCAGCAGCTTGGACGCTAGCCTAGACTACAATGAGCAGTTCTTC	CASSLDASLDYNEQFF
TRBV5-4	.	TRBJ1-2	TRBD1	TGTGCCAGCAGCTCGAAAGGGGACAGGGTATTGAGCACCTTC	CASSSKGDRVLSTF
TRBV25-1	.	TRBJ2-7	TRBD1	TGTGCCAGCAGCGTAGGGACAGGATTATACTACGAGCAGTACTTC	CASSVGTGLYYEQYF
TRBV10-1	.	TRBJ2-7	TRBD1	TGCGCCAGCAGTGTGGGGACAGGGGATTGGTACGAGCAGTACTTC	CASSVGTGDWYEQYF
TRBV5-5	.	TRBJ2-5	.	TGTGCCAGCAGCCCGCTAGGACAAAATATCGAGACCCAGTACTTC	CASSPLGQNIETQYF
TRBV5-1	few	TRBJ2-1	.	TGCGCCAGCAGCTTGGTCCCTCTGGATAGGACAGTCGAGGGTGAGCAGTTCTTC	CASSLVPLDRTVEGEQFF
TRBV5-4	.	TRBJ2-1	.	TGTGCCAGCAGCTTCATCGGTGTGGATGAGCAGTTCTTC	CASSFIGVDEQFF
TRBV9	.	TRBJ2-3	TRBD2	TGTGCCAGCAGCCCGGGACTAGCGGGAGTCACAGATACGCAGTATTTT	CASSPGLAGVTDTQYF
TRBV27	.	TRBJ2-1	.	TGTGCCAGCAGTTTATTAGGGGGTAATGAGCAGTTCTTC	CASSLLGGNEQFF
TRBV7-2	.	TRBJ1-1	TRBD1	TGTGCCAGCAGCTTAAACAGGGGGACAGGGGCCACTGAAGCTTTCTTT	CASSLNRGTGATEAFF
TRBV5-6	.	TRBJ1-4	.	TGTGCCAGCAGCTGGTGGACAGACCTTAATGAAAAACTGTTTTTT	CASSWWTDLNEKLFF
TRBV19	.	TRBJ2-7	TRBD1	TGTGCCAGTGGATGGACAGGGGCCTACGAGCAGTACTTC	CASGWTGAYEQYF
TRBV27	.	TRBJ2-7	TRBD2	TGTGCCAGCAGTTTAGCTAGCGGGAGGGCCTACCACGAGCAGTACTTC	CASSLASGRAYHEQYF
TRBV28	.	TRBJ2-3	TRBD1	TGTGCCAGCAGCCCTGGACAGGGTCTCACAGATACGCAGTATTTT	CASSPGQGLTDTQYF
TRBV12-5	once	TRBJ1-5	.	TGTGCTAGTGGTTTGGGAACAGGAGATCAGCCCCAGCATTTT	CASGLGTGDQPQHF
TRBV4-1	once	TRBJ2-7	.	TGCGCCAGCAGCCTTATAGAGGGGGACTACGAGCAGTACTTC	CASSLIEGDYEQYF
TRBV19	.	TRBJ2-7	.	TGTGCCAGTAGTATAGCCGCCTACGGCGAGCAGTACTTC	CASSIAAYGEQYF
TRBV15	.	TRBJ2-1	TRBD1	TGTGCCACCAGCAGAGTAGTCAACAGGGGATACAATGAGCAGTTCTTC	CATSRVVNRGYNEQFF
TRBV4-2	.	TRBJ2-3	.	TGTGCCAGCAGCCAATTGGGGCCCACAGATACGCAGTATTTT	CASSQLGPTDTQYF
TRBV27	.	TRBJ2-7	.	TGTGCCAGCAGTTTATTCGGGGGCTCCTACGAGCAGTACTTC	CASSLFGGSYEQYF
TRBV9	.	TRBJ1-2	TRBD1	TGTGCCAGCAGCGGACAGACAGGGGGTGGCTACACCTTC	CASSGQTGGGYTF
TRBV18	.	TRBJ2-1	TRBD2	TGTGCCAGCTCACCAACTAGCGGGATTTCCTACAATGAGCAGTTCTTC	CASSPTSGISYNEQFF
TRBV7-9	.	TRBJ2-5	TRBD2	TGTGCCAGCAGCTTAGGCAGCGGGGAGGGGCCGGAGACCCAGTACTTC	CASSLGSGEGPETQYF
TRBV11-3	.	TRBJ2-7	TRBD2	TGTGCCAGCAGCTTACTAGCGGGAGCGTCCTACGAGCAGTACTTC	CASSLLAGASYEQYF
TRBV6-5	.	TRBJ2-2	TRBD2	TGTGCCAGCAGTGCTAGCGGGATCTACACCGGGGAGCTGTTTTTT	CASSASGIYTGELFF
TRBV5-1	.	TRBJ1-2	TRBD1	TGCGCCAGCAGCTTGGGCAAGGACAGGGGATTCTATGGCTACACCTTC	CASSLGKDRGFYGYTF
TRBV5-5	.	TRBJ2-3	TRBD1	TGTGCCAGCCCCCCAGGACAGGGTAGTACAGATACGCAGTATTTT	CASPPGQGSTDTQYF
TRBV30	.	TRBJ2-5	.	TGTGCCTGGGAGGGGGGGGTTGAAGAGACCCAGTACTTC	CAWEGGVEETQYF
TRBV28	.	TRBJ2-1	.	TGTGCCAGCAGTCCCCCGGAAAGGGGTTACAATGAGCAGTTCTTC	CASSPPERGYNEQFF
TRBV7-3	.	TRBJ2-3	TRBD2	TGTGCCAGCAGCTGGGGACTAGCGGCTAGCACAGATACGCAGTATTTT	CASSWGLAASTDTQYF
TRBV2	.	TRBJ2-5	TRBD2	TGTGCCAGCAGACAACTCGGGACTAGCGGGGAGACCCAGTACTTC	CASRQLGTSGETQYF
TRBV27	once	TRBJ1-1	.	TGTGCCAGCAGCCACCCAGGGTTCACTGAAGCTTTCTTT	CASSHPGFTEAFF
TRBV7-9	.	TRBJ2-7	.	TGTGCCAGCACCCCGGCGGGCACGGAGCAGTACTTC	CASTPAGTEQYF
TRBV6-5	.	TRBJ1-1	.	TGTGCCAGCAGCCCCCTCGAAGCCACTGAAGCTTTCTTT	CASSPLEATEAFF
TRBV6-1	.	TRBJ2-7	TRBD1	TGTGCCAGCAGTGAGTGGACCACAGGGGGAGGCGGCTACGAGCAGTACTTC	CASSEWTTGGGGYEQYF
TRBV19	.	TRBJ1-5	TRBD1	TGTGCCAGTAGCACACAGGGGCCTAATCAGCCCCAGCATTTT	CASSTQGPNQPQHF
TRBV11-3	.	TRBJ2-1	.	TGTGCCAGCAGCGAGGGAATGTTGGATGAGCAGTTCTTC	CASSEGMLDEQFF
TRBV28	.	TRBJ2-5	.	TGTGCCAGCAGTCAGTCATCCCTCGGGGAGACCCAGTACTTC	CASSQSSLGETQYF
TRBV5-1	.	TRBJ1-2	TRBD1	TGCGCCAGCAGGGGGACAGGGGAGCGTGGCTACACCTTC	CASRGTGERGYTF
TRBV7-9	.	TRBJ2-3	TRBD2	TGTGCCAGCAGCCCTGGACTAGCGGGGGATACGCAGTATTTT	CASSPGLAGDTQYF
TRBV4-2	.	TRBJ1-5	.	TGTGCCAGCAGCCAAGATCCACAGAGCAATCAGCCCCAGCATTTT	CASSQDPQSNQPQHF
TRBV7-3	.	TRBJ2-3	.	TGTGCCAGCAGCGCGTTCCGAGGGAGCACAGATACGCAGTATTTT	CASSAFRGSTDTQYF
TRBV19	.	TRBJ2-7	TRBD1	TGTGCCAGTAGTTCGGGACAGGGTGCCGAGCAGTACTTC	CASSSGQGAEQYF
TRBV15	.	TRBJ2-7	.	TGTGCCACCAGCAGCGGGTGGGTACAGCAGTACTTC	CATSSGWVQQYF
TRBV9	once	TRBJ2-1	.	TGTGCCAGCACCACAGAGCAGTTCTTC	CASTTEQFF
TRBV27	.	TRBJ2-1	.	TGTGCCAGCAGTTATGGGGGGATCGTACCGGGCGATGAGCAGTTCTTC	CASSYGGIVPGDEQFF
TRBV5-1	.	TRBJ2-7	TRBD1	TGCGCCAGCAGCTCTCCCGGGACAGGGGGACCCGAGCAGTACTTC	CASSSPGTGGPEQYF
TRBV27	.	TRBJ2-2	.	TGTGCCAGCAGGCTATCCGGAGGGGACACCGGGGAGCTGTTTTTT	CASRLSGGDTGELFF